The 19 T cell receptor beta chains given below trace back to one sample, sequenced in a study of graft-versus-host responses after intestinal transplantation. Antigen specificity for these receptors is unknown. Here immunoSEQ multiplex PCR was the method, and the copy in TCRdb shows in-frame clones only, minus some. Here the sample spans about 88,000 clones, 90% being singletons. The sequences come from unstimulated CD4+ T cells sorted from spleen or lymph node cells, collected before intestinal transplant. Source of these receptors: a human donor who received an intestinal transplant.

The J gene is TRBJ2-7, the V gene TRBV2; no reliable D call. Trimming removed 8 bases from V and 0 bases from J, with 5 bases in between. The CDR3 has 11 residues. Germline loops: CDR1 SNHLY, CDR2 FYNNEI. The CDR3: CASAGSYEQYF. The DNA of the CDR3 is TGTGCCAGCGCAGGCTCCTACGAGCAGTACTTC.

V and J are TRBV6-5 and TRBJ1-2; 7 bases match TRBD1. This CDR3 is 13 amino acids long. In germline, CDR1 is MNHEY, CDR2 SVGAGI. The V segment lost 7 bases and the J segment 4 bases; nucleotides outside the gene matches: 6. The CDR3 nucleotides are TGTGCCAGCAAGAGACAGGGAGGCTATGGCTACACCTTC. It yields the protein CASKRQGGYGYTF.

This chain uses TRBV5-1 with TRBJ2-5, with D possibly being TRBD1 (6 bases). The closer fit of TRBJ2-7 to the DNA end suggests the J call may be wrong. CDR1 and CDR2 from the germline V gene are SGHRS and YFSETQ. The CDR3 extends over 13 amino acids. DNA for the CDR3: TGCGCCAGCAGCTTGGGGGGGCGCTACGAGCAGTACTTC. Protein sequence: CASSLGGRYEQYF.

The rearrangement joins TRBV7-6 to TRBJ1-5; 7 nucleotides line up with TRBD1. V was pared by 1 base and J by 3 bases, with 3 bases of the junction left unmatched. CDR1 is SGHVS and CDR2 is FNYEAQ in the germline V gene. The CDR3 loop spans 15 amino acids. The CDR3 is CASSLGGTDNQPQHF. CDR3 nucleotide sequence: TGTGCCAGCAGCTTAGGAGGGACAGACAATCAGCCCCAGCATTTT.

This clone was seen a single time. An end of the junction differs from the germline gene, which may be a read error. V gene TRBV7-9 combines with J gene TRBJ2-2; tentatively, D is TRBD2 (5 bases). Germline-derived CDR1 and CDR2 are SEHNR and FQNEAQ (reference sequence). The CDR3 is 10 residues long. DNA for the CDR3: TGTGCCAGCAGCCCCGAGGAGGTGTTTTTT. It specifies CASSPEEVFF. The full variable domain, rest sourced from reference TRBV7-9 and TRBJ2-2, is DTGVSQNPRHKITKRGQNVTFRCDPISEHNRLYWYRQTLGQGPEFLTYFQNEAQLEKSRLLSDRFSAERPKGSFSTLEIQRTEQGDSAMYLCASSPEEVFFGEGSRLTVL.

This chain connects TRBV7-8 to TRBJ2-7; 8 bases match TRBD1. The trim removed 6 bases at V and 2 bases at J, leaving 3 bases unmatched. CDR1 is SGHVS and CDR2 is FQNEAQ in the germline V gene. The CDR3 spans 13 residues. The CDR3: CASRQGVTYEQYF. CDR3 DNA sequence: TGTGCCAGCAGACAGGGGGTCACCTACGAGCAGTACTTC.

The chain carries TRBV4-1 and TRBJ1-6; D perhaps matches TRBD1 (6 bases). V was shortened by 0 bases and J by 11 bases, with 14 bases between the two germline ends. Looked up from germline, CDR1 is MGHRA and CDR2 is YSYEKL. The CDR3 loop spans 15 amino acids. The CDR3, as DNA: TGCGCCAGCAGCCAAGAGGTGCGGGGGCGGGCACCCCTCCACTTT. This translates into CASSQEVRGRAPLHF.

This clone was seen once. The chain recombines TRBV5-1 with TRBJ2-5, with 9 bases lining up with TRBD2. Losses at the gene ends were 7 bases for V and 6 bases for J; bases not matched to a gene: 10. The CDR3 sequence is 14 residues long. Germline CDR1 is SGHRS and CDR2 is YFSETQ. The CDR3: CASQSGGKGQTQYF. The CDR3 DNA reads TGCGCCAGCCAGAGCGGGGGGAAAGGGCAGACCCAGTACTTC.

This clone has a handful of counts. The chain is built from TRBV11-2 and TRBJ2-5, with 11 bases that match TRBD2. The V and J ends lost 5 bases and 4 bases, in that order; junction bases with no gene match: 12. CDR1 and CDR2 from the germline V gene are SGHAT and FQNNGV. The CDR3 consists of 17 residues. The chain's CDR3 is CASSPGGLSGGGETQYF. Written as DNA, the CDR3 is TGTGCCAGCAGCCCCGGGGGGCTTAGCGGGGGGGGAGAGACCCAGTACTTC.

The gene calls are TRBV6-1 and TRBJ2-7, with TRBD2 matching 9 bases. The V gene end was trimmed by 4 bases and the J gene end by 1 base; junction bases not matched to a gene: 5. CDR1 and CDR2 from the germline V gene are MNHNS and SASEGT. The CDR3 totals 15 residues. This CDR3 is CASSGGTSPSYEQYF. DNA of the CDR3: TGTGCCAGCAGTGGCGGGACTAGCCCTTCCTACGAGCAGTACTTC.

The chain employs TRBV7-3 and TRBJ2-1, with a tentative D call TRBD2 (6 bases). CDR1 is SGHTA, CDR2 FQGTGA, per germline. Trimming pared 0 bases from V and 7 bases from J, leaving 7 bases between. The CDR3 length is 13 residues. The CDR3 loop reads CASSLTGGNEQFF. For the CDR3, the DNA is TGTGCCAGCAGCTTAACTGGGGGGAATGAGCAGTTCTTC.

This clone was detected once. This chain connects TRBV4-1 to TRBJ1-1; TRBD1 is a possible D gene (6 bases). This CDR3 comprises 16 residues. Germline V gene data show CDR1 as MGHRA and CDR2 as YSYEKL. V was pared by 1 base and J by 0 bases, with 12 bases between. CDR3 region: CASSQVVTGMNTEAFF. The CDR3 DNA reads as TGCGCCAGCAGCCAAGTCGTAACAGGGATGAACACTGAAGCTTTCTTT.

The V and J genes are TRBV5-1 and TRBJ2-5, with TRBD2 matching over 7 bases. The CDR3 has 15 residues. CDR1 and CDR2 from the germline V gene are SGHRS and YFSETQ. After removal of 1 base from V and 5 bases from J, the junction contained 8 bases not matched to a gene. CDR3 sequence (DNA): TGCGCCAGCAGCTTGATTGCTTCGCGGGGGGAGACCCAGTACTTC. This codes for CASSLIASRGETQYF.

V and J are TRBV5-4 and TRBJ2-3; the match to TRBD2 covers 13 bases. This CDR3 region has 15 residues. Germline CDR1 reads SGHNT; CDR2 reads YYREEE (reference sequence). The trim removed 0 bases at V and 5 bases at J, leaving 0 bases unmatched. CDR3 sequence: CASSLGTSGGDTQYF. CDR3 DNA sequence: TGTGCCAGCAGCTTGGGGACTAGCGGGGGAGATACGCAGTATTTT.

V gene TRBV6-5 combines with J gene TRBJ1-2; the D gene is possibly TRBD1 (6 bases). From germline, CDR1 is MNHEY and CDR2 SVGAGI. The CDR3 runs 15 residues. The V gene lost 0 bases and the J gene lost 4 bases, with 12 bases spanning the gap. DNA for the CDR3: TGTGCCAGCAGTTACTCGGGGCAGGGGAGCTATGGCTACACCTTC. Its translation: CASSYSGQGSYGYTF.

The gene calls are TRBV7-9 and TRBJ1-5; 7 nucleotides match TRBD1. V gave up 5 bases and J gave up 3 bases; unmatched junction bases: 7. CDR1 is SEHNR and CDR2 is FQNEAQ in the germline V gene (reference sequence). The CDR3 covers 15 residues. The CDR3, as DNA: TGTGCCAGCAGCACTGGACAGGCCGACAATCAGCCCCAGCATTTT. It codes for CASSTGQADNQPQHF. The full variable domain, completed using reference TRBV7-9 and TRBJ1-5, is DTGVSQNPRHKITKRGQNVTFRCDPISEHNRLYWYRQTLGQGPEFLTYFQNEAQLEKSRLLSDRFSAERPKGSFSTLEIQRTEQGDSAMYLCASSTGQADNQPQHFGDGTRLSIL.

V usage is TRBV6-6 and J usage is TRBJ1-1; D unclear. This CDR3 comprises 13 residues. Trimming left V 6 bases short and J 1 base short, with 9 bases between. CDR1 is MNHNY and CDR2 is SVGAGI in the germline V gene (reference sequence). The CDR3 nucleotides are TGTGCCAGCAGCGTGACTTGGAACACTGAAGCTTTCTTT. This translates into CASSVTWNTEAFF.

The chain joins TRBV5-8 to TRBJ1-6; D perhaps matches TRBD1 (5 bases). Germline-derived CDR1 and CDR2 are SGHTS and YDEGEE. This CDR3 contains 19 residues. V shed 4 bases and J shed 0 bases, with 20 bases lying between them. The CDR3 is CASSLKDKTAGSYNSPLHF. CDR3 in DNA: TGTGCCAGCAGCCTAAAGGATAAGACAGCCGGCTCCTATAATTCACCCCTCCACTTT.

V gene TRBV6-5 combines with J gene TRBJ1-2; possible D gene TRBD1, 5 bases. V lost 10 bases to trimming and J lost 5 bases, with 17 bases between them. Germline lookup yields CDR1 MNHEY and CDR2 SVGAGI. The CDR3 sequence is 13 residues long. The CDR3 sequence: CATLGRDGYGYTF. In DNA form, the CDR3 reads TGTGCCACCCTTGGCAGGGATGGGTATGGCTACACCTTC.